These 13 T cell receptor beta chains were sequenced from one sample in a study of CD8+ T cells in alopecia areata. After isolation, RNA underwent reverse transcription to generate cDNA as the sequencing template. Method: immunoSEQ multiplex PCR; TCRdb's copy keeps in-frame clones and lacks some. This sample has 190,000 or so clones, with about three fifths found just once. This sample's treatment: oral pan-JAK inhibitor, 5-10 mg twice daily. The source was CD4+ T cells sorted from blood, collected at week 4, from a patient treated with tofacitinib. The receptors come from a human donor with alopecia areata.

This clone came up many times. The chain is built from TRBV4-1 and TRBJ1-4; unclear D gene. Germline CDR1 reads MGHRA; CDR2 reads YSYEKL. The CDR3 loop spans 16 amino acids. Deletions cut 3 bases from V and 0 bases from J, with 11 bases between. The CDR3 sequence is CASSHWTEATNEKLFF. In nucleotides, the CDR3 is TGCGCCAGCAGCCACTGGACCGAGGCAACTAATGAAAAACTGTTTTTT.

The V gene is TRBV6-5, the J gene TRBJ1-2; TRBD1 matches 7 bases. CDR1 is MNHEY and CDR2 is SVGAGI in the germline V gene. This CDR3 contains 12 residues. The V segment lost 7 bases and the J segment 8 bases; nucleotides outside the gene matches: 7. The CDR3: CASMSRQGGYTF. CDR3 nucleotides: TGTGCCAGCATGAGCCGACAGGGAGGCTACACCTTC.

This chain uses TRBV5-1 with TRBJ2-2; D remains ambiguous. This CDR3 contains 15 residues. V dropped 1 base and J dropped 7 bases, with 14 bases sitting between them. CDR1 and CDR2 from the germline V gene are SGHRS and YFSETQ. The CDR3 here is CASSLMGPWSGELFF. CDR3 DNA sequence: TGCGCCAGCAGCTTGATGGGTCCGTGGAGCGGGGAGCTGTTTTTT.

V gene TRBV2 combines with J gene TRBJ1-2, with 7 bases matching TRBD1. The CDR3 consists of 14 residues. Germline V CDR1 and CDR2: SNHLY, FYNNEI. The trim removed 7 bases at V and 7 bases at J, leaving 12 bases unmatched. CDR3 sequence (DNA): TGTGCCAGCAAAGCGGACAGGACCTCGGGTGGCTACACCTTC. This codes for CASKADRTSGGYTF. Based on the CDR3 plus reference TRBV2 and TRBJ1-2, the full variable domain is EPEVTQTPSHQVTQMGQEVILRCVPISNHLYFYWYRQILGQKVEFLVSFYNNEISEKSEIFDDQFSVERPDGSNFTLKIRSTKLEDSAMYFCASKADRTSGGYTFGSGTRLTVV.

This clone was seen a handful of times. The chain combines TRBV23-1 with TRBJ2-2, with D hard to call. TRBV23-1 carries the ORF label, with uncertain function. V dropped 0 bases and J dropped 11 bases, with 7 bases sitting between them. The CDR3 consists of 12 residues. CDR3 residues: CASSQSGQELFF. The CDR3, as DNA: TGCGCCAGCAGTCAATCGGGTCAAGAGCTGTTTTTT.

J is TRBJ1-2 and V is TRBV19; D uncertain. This CDR3 spans 13 amino acids. V dropped 5 bases and J dropped 8 bases, with 15 bases sitting between them. The V gene's germline CDR1 is LNHDA and CDR2 SQIVND (reference sequence). The CDR3 bases are TGTGCCAGTAGTCCCGACGGTGTTGGGGGCTACACCTTC. It codes for CASSPDGVGGYTF.

This clone was detected only once. This chain links TRBV29-1 with TRBJ1-1, with TRBD1 identical over 7 bases. The trim removed 4 bases at V and 4 bases at J, leaving 9 bases unmatched. CDR1 and CDR2 (germline): SQVTM, ANQGSEA. The CDR3 loop spans 14 amino acids. CDR3 amino acids: CSVGPGGRGTEAFF. The DNA of the CDR3 is TGCAGCGTTGGGCCAGGGGGGAGAGGCACTGAAGCTTTCTTT.

J is TRBJ2-1 and V is TRBV4-2, with 9 bases fitting TRBD2. The CDR3 totals 15 residues. V trimming: 4 bases; J trimming: 5 bases; junction bases outside the gene matches: 6. The V gene's germline CDR1 is LGHNA and CDR2 YNFKEQ. The CDR3 DNA reads TGTGCCAGCAGCCTAAGACCTAGCGGGGACAATGAGCAGTTCTTC. Protein sequence: CASSLRPSGDNEQFF.

The V and J genes are TRBV27 and TRBJ1-3; tentatively, D is TRBD1 (5 bases). The CDR3 consists of 14 residues. Germline values: CDR1 MNHEY, CDR2 SMNVEV (reference sequence). Trimming removed 6 bases from V and 5 bases from J, with 14 bases in between. CDR3 DNA: TGTGCCAGCAGCCCCGGGGACGGCCGAAACACCATATATTTT. It encodes CASSPGDGRNTIYF.

The genes are TRBV2 and TRBJ1-2; TRBD1 is a possible D gene (5 bases). This CDR3 is built from 14 residues. Per germline, CDR1 SNHLY and CDR2 FYNNEI. V gave up 6 bases and J gave up 0 bases, with 11 bases separating them. In nucleotides, the CDR3 is TGTGCCAGCAGCTGGTTGGGGGCTAACTATGGCTACACCTTC. This encodes CASSWLGANYGYTF.

CDR3 loop: CAWIEQGIPTTQYF. Here the CDR3 DNA reads TGTGCCTGGATAGAACAGGGGATCCCGACTACGCAGTATTTT. The chain has TRBV30 and TRBJ2-3; TRBD1 agrees at 7 bases. J gave up 8 bases and V 4 bases, and 12 bases lay outside the gene matches. Germline CDR1 GTSNPN, CDR2 SVGIG (reference sequence). The CDR3 covers 14 residues. Based on the CDR3 plus reference TRBV30 and TRBJ2-3, the full variable domain is SQTIHQWPATLVQPVGSPLSLECTVEGTSNPNLYWYRQAAGRGLQLLFYSVGIGQISSEVPQNLSASRPQDRQFILSSKKLLLSDSGFYLCAWIEQGIPTTQYFGPGTRLTVL.

This chain connects TRBV29-1 to TRBJ1-1; D possibly corresponds to TRBD1 (5 bases). This CDR3 has 14 residues. V was pared by 7 bases and J by 3 bases, with 18 bases between. The V gene's germline CDR1 is SQVTM and CDR2 ANQGSEA. CDR3: CSAHGALGDTEAFF. The CDR3 nucleotides are TGCAGCGCCCATGGGGCGCTGGGGGACACTGAAGCTTTCTTT.

CDR3 protein: CASSLGQSTGQFF. The CDR3 DNA follows: TGCGCCAGCAGCTTGGGACAGAGTACTGGACAGTTCTTC. The chain is built from TRBV5-1 and TRBJ2-1; D may be TRBD1 (5 bases). CDR1 is SGHRS and CDR2 is YFSETQ in the germline V gene. This CDR3 region has 13 residues. Trimming removed 0 bases from V and 13 bases from J, with 14 bases in between.